The 5 T cell receptor beta chains given below trace back to one sample, sequenced in a study of cytomegalovirus exposure and HLA in healthy donors. The PCR ran on 60 Vbeta and 13 Jbeta primers. The protocol was immunoSEQ multiplex PCR, while the TCRdb copy is restricted to in-frame clones and leaves out a portion. The sample has more than 50,000 clones. Material for sequencing was PBMCs. These receptors originate from a middle-aged woman in good health and CMV-seronegative.

CDR3 in DNA: TGTGCCAGCAGTGTAAGAAGTCAGGGGGCGCGGGTTGAAAAACTGTTTTTT. Translating it yields CASSVRSQGARVEKLFF. The V gene is TRBV27, the J gene TRBJ1-4; 8 bases agree with TRBD1. This CDR3 is 17 amino acids long. V dropped 5 bases and J dropped 7; count of bases not matched to a gene: 15. Per the germline V gene, CDR1 is MNHEY and CDR2 is SMNVEV (reference sequence).

The chain is built from TRBV5-1 and TRBJ1-1; 7 bases agree with TRBD1. The CDR3 spans 14 residues. In germline, CDR1 is SGHRS, CDR2 YFSETQ. Losses at the gene ends were 2 bases for V and 2 bases for J; bases not matched to a gene: 3. CDR3 coding DNA: TGCGCCAGCAGCTTCGGGACAGACAACACTGAAGCTTTCTTT. Residues: CASSFGTDNTEAFF.

The chain couples TRBV20-1 to TRBJ2-3; possible D gene TRBD1, 5 bases. The germline V gene has CDR1 DFQATT and CDR2 SNEGSKA (reference sequence). The CDR3 runs 11 residues. The V gene lost 5 bases and the J gene lost 6 bases, with 9 bases spanning the gap. In nucleotides, the CDR3 is TGCAGTGCTCGAAAGGGGGATACGCAGTATTTT. Amino acids: CSARKGDTQYF.

The rearrangement joins TRBV6-5 to TRBJ1-4, with TRBD1 as a possible D gene (5 bases). This CDR3 comprises 16 residues. The V and J ends lost 2 bases and 0 bases respectively, with 10 bases between them. The germline V gene encodes CDR1 MNHEY and CDR2 SVGAGI. CDR3 protein: CASSYNRPATNEKLFF. The CDR3 DNA is TGTGCCAGCAGTTACAACAGGCCTGCAACTAATGAAAAACTGTTTTTT.

The V call is TRBV6-1, the J call TRBJ1-2; D is undetermined. Trimming shortened V by 4 bases and J by 8 bases, and 17 bases separated the two germline ends. The CDR3 runs to 14 residues. Germline V gene data show CDR1 as MNHNS and CDR2 as SASEGT. The CDR3 is CASSASERPRGYTF. As DNA, the CDR3 is TGTGCCAGCAGTGCATCTGAACGGCCTAGAGGCTACACCTTC.